What follows are 22 T cell receptor beta chains derived from one specimen sequenced in a study of T cell responses to AZD1222 COVID-19 vaccine. The assay was immunoSEQ multiplex PCR, and TCRdb's table has in-frame clones only and misses some. The sample has 120,000 to 150,000 clones; approximately 90% are singletons. The input for sequencing was peripheral blood, taken 28 days after the second AZD1222 dose. The receptor source for this set is an adult who received the AZD1222 COVID-19 vaccine.

This chain's CDR3 is CASRPDLSSYNEQFF. CDR3 bases: TGCGCCAGCAGACCCGATTTGAGCTCCTACAATGAGCAGTTCTTC. The genes are TRBV5-1 and TRBJ2-1; D not certain. CDR3 size: 15 residues. V was clipped by 5 bases and J by 0 bases, with 12 bases between them. CDR1 is SGHRS and CDR2 is YFSETQ in the germline V gene.

The genes are TRBV24-1 and TRBJ1-2; 9 bases are a match to TRBD1. The CDR3 is 15 residues long. Trimming removed 4 bases from V and 2 bases from J; junction bases left unmatched: 4. Germline lookup yields CDR1 KGHDR and CDR2 SFDVKD. CDR3 residues: CATSDRTGGNYGYTF. The DNA of the CDR3 is TGTGCCACCAGTGACCGAACAGGGGGCAACTATGGCTACACCTTC.

V gene TRBV3-1 (or the pseudogene TRBV3-2) combines with J gene TRBJ1-2; D not certain. CDR1 is LGHDT, CDR2 YNNKEL, per germline (reference sequence). Trimming cost V 0 bases and J 4 bases, with 15 bases left between them. CDR3 length: 16 residues. The CDR3 nucleotides are TGTGCCAGCAGCCAAGATTGGAACAGACCGATCTATGGCTACACCTTC. This translates into CASSQDWNRPIYGYTF.

Concerning this clone: Just one base apart from a much larger clone, this may be a read error. The chain links TRBV7-9 to TRBJ1-5; D is unresolved. The CDR3 length is 14 residues. The V and J ends lost 1 base and 8 bases respectively, with 12 bases between them. Germline CDR1 is SEHNR and CDR2 is FQNEAQ (reference sequence). CDR3 DNA: TGTGCCAGCAGCTTAGAAGGAGTCGGAGAGCCCCAGCATTTT. Encoded protein: CASSLEGVGEPQHF.

The chain links TRBV7-2 to TRBJ2-1; the D gene could be TRBD1 or TRBD2 (6 bases each). There are 15 residues in the CDR3. Trimming pared 5 bases from V and 3 bases from J, leaving 14 bases between. Germline values: CDR1 SGHTA, CDR2 FQGNSA. This CDR3 is CASSSLRGRYNEQFF. CDR3 nucleotide sequence: TGTGCCAGCAGCAGCCTACGGGGGCGCTACAATGAGCAGTTCTTC.

This chain connects TRBV7-6 to TRBJ2-5; D may be TRBD2 (6 bases). Germline CDR1 reads SGHVS; CDR2 reads FNYEAQ. Trimming cost V 3 bases and J 2 bases, with 16 bases left between them. This CDR3 contains 16 residues. The CDR3 region has the DNA TGTGCCAGCAGCTTTGGCGGGGCCCCAGTACAAGAGACCCAGTACTTC. Encoded protein: CASSFGGAPVQETQYF.

The chain joins TRBV28 to TRBJ1-6, with 9 bases fitting TRBD1. CDR1 and CDR2 (germline): MDHEN, SYDVKM. The CDR3 covers 14 residues. After removal of 7 bases from V and 9 bases from J, the junction contained 7 bases not matched to a gene. Written as DNA, the CDR3 is TGTGCCAGCAATACAGGGGGCGAAGGTTCACCCCTCCACTTT. As protein: CASNTGGEGSPLHF.

This chain connects TRBV5-1 to TRBJ1-6; perhaps TRBD1 as D (5 bases). The CDR3 consists of 15 residues. Trimming shortened V by 0 bases and J by 9 bases, and 13 bases separated the two germline ends. CDR1 is SGHRS, CDR2 YFSETQ, per germline. This CDR3 reads CASSLGEGVSSPLHF. In DNA form, the CDR3 reads TGCGCCAGCAGCTTGGGGGAAGGGGTTAGTTCACCCCTCCACTTT. Based on the CDR3 plus reference TRBV5-1 and TRBJ1-6, the full variable domain is KAGVTQTPRYLIKTRGQQVTLSCSPISGHRSVSWYQQTPGQGLQFLFEYFSETQRNKGNFPGRFSGRQFSNSRSEMNVSTLELGDSALYLCASSLGEGVSSPLHFGNGTRLTVT.

This chain joins TRBV7-3 and TRBJ2-2, with 7 bases fitting TRBD2. V gave up 1 base and J gave up 3 bases; unmatched junction bases: 5. The CDR3 has 16 residues. Germline lookup yields CDR1 SGHTA and CDR2 FQGTGA. DNA for the CDR3: TGTGCCAGCAGCTTAATGTCCGGACTAGACACCGGGGAGCTGTTTTTT. Translated, it gives CASSLMSGLDTGELFF.

The chain uses TRBV5-1 and TRBJ2-6; TRBD2 might be the D (6 bases). This CDR3 comprises 17 residues. Germline lookup yields CDR1 SGHRS and CDR2 YFSETQ. The V gene lost 3 bases and the J gene lost 0 bases, with 13 bases spanning the gap. CDR3: CASSSPGLTSGANVLTF. In nucleotides, the CDR3 is TGCGCCAGCAGCTCACCGGGACTTACCTCTGGGGCCAACGTCCTGACTTTC. Filled out from reference TRBV5-1 and TRBJ2-6, the complete variable domain reads KAGVTQTPRYLIKTRGQQVTLSCSPISGHRSVSWYQQTPGQGLQFLFEYFSETQRNKGNFPGRFSGRQFSNSRSEMNVSTLELGDSALYLCASSSPGLTSGANVLTFGAGSRLTVL.

This clone appeared once. The rearrangement uses TRBV27 and TRBJ2-1; 8 nucleotides align to TRBD2. Germline V CDR1 and CDR2: MNHEY, SMNVEV (reference sequence). The trim removed 5 bases at V and 4 bases at J, leaving 10 bases unmatched. The CDR3 is 16 amino acids. Here the CDR3 reads CASSPLDAGGYNEQFF. The CDR3 DNA reads TGTGCCAGCAGTCCTCTGGACGCGGGGGGTTACAATGAGCAGTTCTTC.

The V call is TRBV18, the J call TRBJ2-7; a possible D gene is TRBD1 (6 bases). The CDR3 is 15 amino acids. The V end was cut by 0 bases, the J end by 3 bases, with 12 bases between. Germline V gene sequence: CDR1 KGHSH, CDR2 LQKENI. DNA for the CDR3: TGTGCCAGCTCACCACCGGGGGACAATAACTACGAGCAGTACTTC. Its protein is CASSPPGDNNYEQYF.

The chain employs TRBV11-1 and TRBJ2-1; D unresolved. The V gene's germline CDR1 is SGHAT and CDR2 FQDESV (reference sequence). V lost 1 base to trimming and J lost 2 bases, with 9 bases between them. The CDR3 contains 15 residues. CDR3 DNA sequence: TGTGCCAGCAGCTTAGGTCGTCTCACCTACAATGAGCAGTTCTTC. Protein product: CASSLGRLTYNEQFF.

V is TRBV4-3 and J is TRBJ1-3; D gene unclear. The CDR3 runs to 16 residues. The ends were cut back, 0 bases at V and 2 bases at J, with 11 bases in the middle. Germline-derived CDR1 and CDR2 are LGHNA and YSLEER. The CDR3 sequence: CASSQDRAVTGNTIYF. In DNA, the CDR3 is TGCGCCAGCAGCCAAGACCGGGCGGTTACTGGAAACACCATATATTTT.

The chain couples TRBV11-2 to TRBJ2-3, with D possibly matching TRBD1 (5 bases). Trimming stripped 0 bases from V and 4 bases from J, with 8 bases between. The CDR3 extends over 14 amino acids. Germline CDR1 SGHAT, CDR2 FQNNGV. The CDR3 loop reads CASSLDRAPDTQYF. The CDR3 coding sequence is TGTGCCAGCAGCTTAGACAGGGCCCCAGATACGCAGTATTTT. Filled out from reference TRBV11-2 and TRBJ2-3, the complete variable domain reads EAGVAQSPRYKIIEKRQSVAFWCNPISGHATLYWYQQILGQGPKLLIQFQNNGVVDDSQLPKDRFSAERLKGVDSTLKIQPAKLEDSAVYLCASSLDRAPDTQYFGPGTRLTVL.

This clone was seen just once. The chain is built from TRBV11-2 and TRBJ2-1; 11 bases are a match to TRBD2. CDR1 SGHAT and CDR2 FQNNGV come from the germline V gene. V was pared by 2 bases and J by 4 bases, with 7 bases of the junction left unmatched. CDR3 length equals 17 residues. DNA of the CDR3: TGTGCCAGCAGCTTATCGCTAGCGGGGGGCAATTACAATGAGCAGTTCTTC. Amino acids: CASSLSLAGGNYNEQFF.

This clone was detected a few times. An end of the junction does not agree with germline; a read error may underlie this. This chain uses TRBV7-3 with TRBJ2-3, with 9 positions matching TRBD2. Germline V CDR1 and CDR2: SGHTA, FQGTGA. This CDR3 spans 18 amino acids. The CDR3 loop reads CASSVTGGSLAGSGTQYF. Written as DNA, the CDR3 is TGTGCCAGCAGCGTAACTGGGGGTAGCCTAGCGGGATCGGGGACGCAGTATTTT. Looking up the rest from reference TRBV7-3 and TRBJ2-3 gives the full variable domain: GAGVSQTPSNKVTEKGKYVELRCDPISGHTALYWYRQSLGQGPEFLIYFQGTGAADDSGLPNDRFFAVRPEGSVSTLKIQRTERGDSAVYLCASSVTGGSLAGSGTQYFGPGTRLTVL.

The V gene is TRBV4-2, the J gene TRBJ2-1; TRBD2 agrees at 9 bases. The junction had 11 bases not matched to a gene; V was cut back by 2 bases and J by 9 bases. The CDR3 length is 16 residues. Germline V gives CDR1 LGHNA, CDR2 YNFKEQ. The CDR3 spells CASSQRVLAGPAEQFF. CDR3 in DNA: TGTGCCAGCAGCCAACGGGTCCTAGCGGGGCCCGCTGAGCAGTTCTTC.

This clone was picked up a small number of times. The rearrangement uses TRBV6-5 and TRBJ1-6; 7 positions match TRBD1. CDR3 size: 14 residues. Trimming at V came to 4 bases and at J to 6 bases, leaving 3 bases not matched to a gene. Germline lookup yields CDR1 MNHEY and CDR2 SVGAGI. As DNA, the CDR3 is TGTGCCAGCAGTTGGTACAGGGGTAATTCACCCCTCCACTTT. Translation gives CASSWYRGNSPLHF.

V and J are TRBV29-1 and TRBJ1-4; D call uncertain. V was shortened by 5 bases and J by 5 bases, with 6 bases between the two germline ends. In germline, CDR1 is SQVTM, CDR2 ANQGSEA. The length of the CDR3 is 11 residues. DNA for the CDR3: TGCAGCGTTACGTCAAATGAAAAACTGTTTTTT. Translation gives CSVTSNEKLFF.

The V and J genes are TRBV7-9 and TRBJ2-5; D gene unclear. CDR3 length equals 16 residues. CDR1 is SEHNR and CDR2 is FQNEAQ in the germline V gene (reference sequence). V lost 1 base and J lost 2, with 14 bases in between. CDR3 nucleotide sequence: TGTGCCAGCAGCTTAGGGGCCTCCCACGGTCAAGAGACCCAGTACTTC. This gives the protein CASSLGASHGQETQYF.

The genes are TRBV28 and TRBJ1-2; weak D call: TRBD1 (5 bases). This CDR3 is built from 14 residues. Germline-derived CDR1 and CDR2 are MDHEN and SYDVKM. V lost 6 bases and J 8 bases, leaving 19 bases between the germline ends. Here the CDR3 reads CASRFRVDAWGYTF. CDR3 bases: TGTGCCAGCAGGTTCAGGGTCGATGCGTGGGGCTACACCTTC.